The 32 T cell receptor beta chains listed next were all sequenced from one sample in a study of CD8+CD57+ T cells in acquired aplastic anemia. CDR3 and TCR beta VDJ profiling relied on genomic DNA as the template. TCRdb analysed the reads with MiXCR anew, one entry per CDR3 protein. The sample gives approximately 160,000 distinct CDR3 sequences, 35% to 55% of which show up once; approximately 1% is in the top ten. Material for sequencing was sorted CD4+, CD8+, or CD8+CD57+ T cells (not recorded which) from PBMCs. These TCRs come from a human donor in good health.

This clonotype came up many times. V is TRBV7-9 and J is TRBJ2-7; D remains ambiguous. Germline loops: CDR1 SEHNR, CDR2 FQNEAQ (reference sequence). Deletions cut 1 base from V and 0 bases from J, with 10 bases between. The CDR3 extends over 15 amino acids. The chain's CDR3 is CASSLGTGPSYEQYF. CDR3 DNA: TGTGCCAGCAGCTTAGGGACGGGCCCCTCCTACGAGCAGTACTTC.

This clonotype came up a few times. CDR3 DNA sequence: TGTGCCAGCAGCCGACAGGGGAGCTACGAGCAGTACTTC. Protein: CASSRQGSYEQYF. The rearrangement joins TRBV19 to TRBJ2-7; 8 positions agree with TRBD1. After removal of 9 bases from V and 3 bases from J, the junction contained 7 bases not matched to a gene. CDR3 length: 13 amino acids. Germline V lookup: CDR1 LNHDA, CDR2 SQIVND (reference sequence).

The table lists this clonotype with a few counts. The rearrangement joins TRBV29-1 to TRBJ2-3, with TRBD2 as a possible D gene (7 bases). Trimming took off 4 bases at V and 4 bases at J, with 9 bases between the two ends. This CDR3 comprises 12 residues. The germline CDR1 and CDR2 sequences are SQVTM and ANQGSEA. In DNA form, the CDR3 reads TGCAGCGTTGGAGGGGGGGCAGATACGCAGTATTTT. It translates to CSVGGGADTQYF.

The CDR3 bases are TGTGCCAGCAGTCCACCCGGGACAGGGGTTTTAGCAACTAATGAAAAACTGTTTTTT. This sequence encodes CASSPPGTGVLATNEKLFF. The rearrangement uses TRBV28 and TRBJ1-4; 10 bases match TRBD1. The J segment lost 0 bases and the V segment lost 5 bases, leaving 12 bases of the junction unmatched. CDR1 and CDR2 from the germline V gene are MDHEN and SYDVKM. The CDR3 extends over 19 amino acids.

In the case of this clonotype: This could be a read error, since a much larger clone is one nucleotide away. This chain joins TRBV15 and TRBJ2-3; D is perhaps TRBD2 (5 bases). Trimming removed 9 bases from V and 2 bases from J, with 21 bases in between. The CDR3 consists of 16 residues. CDR1 and CDR2 (germline): LNHNV, YYDKDF (reference sequence). In DNA, the CDR3 is TGTGCCACACGGCCCGGACCAGCGGATTTCACAGATACGCAGTATTTT. Its protein product is CATRPGPADFTDTQYF. Full variable domain (rest looked up from reference TRBV15 and TRBJ2-3): DAMVIQNPRYQVTQFGKPVTLSCSQTLNHNVMYWYQQKSSQAPKLLFHYYDKDFNNEADTPDNFQSRRPNTSFCFLDIRSPGLGDTAMYLCATRPGPADFTDTQYFGPGTRLTVL.

This clonotype was detected ten times or more. The gene calls are TRBV24-1 and TRBJ2-2; D may be TRBD2 (6 bases). In germline, CDR1 is KGHDR, CDR2 SFDVKD. The CDR3 contains 15 residues. The germline V and J ends were trimmed by 4 bases and 9 bases, with 17 bases remaining between them. The CDR3 sequence: CATSDSDPGVRELFF. CDR3 sequence (DNA): TGTGCCACCAGTGACTCCGACCCGGGAGTGAGGGAGCTGTTTTTT.

This chain links TRBV2 with TRBJ1-4, with D unclear. The V and J ends lost 7 bases and 0 bases respectively, with 9 bases between them. The CDR3 is 14 residues long. Germline assignment: CDR1 SNHLY and CDR2 FYNNEI. CDR3 sequence: CASKGLATNEKLFF. The CDR3 coding sequence is TGTGCCAGCAAAGGGCTAGCAACTAATGAAAAACTGTTTTTT.

This clonotype was seen only a few times. V usage is TRBV5-4 and J usage is TRBJ2-2; 8 nucleotides line up with TRBD1. Germline-derived CDR1 and CDR2 are SGHNT and YYREEE (reference sequence). The trim removed 3 bases at V and 1 base at J, leaving 5 bases unmatched. The CDR3 has 16 amino acids. In DNA, the CDR3 is TGTGCCAGCAGCTACAAGGGGACAGGGAACACCGGGGAGCTGTTTTTT. Protein: CASSYKGTGNTGELFF.

V and J are TRBV20-1 and TRBJ1-5; TRBD1 matches 8 bases. Germline trimming cut 2 bases from V and 7 bases from J; bases unmatched to any gene: 7. CDR3 size: 14 residues. Germline CDR1 DFQATT, CDR2 SNEGSKA (reference sequence). The chain's CDR3 is CSARSRTGLQPQHF. In nucleotides, the CDR3 is TGCAGTGCTAGATCTCGGACAGGGTTGCAGCCCCAGCATTTT.

The J gene is TRBJ2-3, the V gene TRBV20-1; TRBD2 might be the D (5 bases). Per germline, CDR1 DFQATT and CDR2 SNEGSKA (reference sequence). The V end was cut by 3 bases, the J end by 0 bases, with 13 bases between. The CDR3 length is 15 residues. The CDR3 DNA follows: TGCAGTGCTAGTGATCCCCGGACTAGCACAGATACGCAGTATTTT. This gives the protein CSASDPRTSTDTQYF.

This clonotype was detected a few times. The V and J genes are TRBV25-1 and TRBJ1-2; 9 nucleotides match TRBD1. V trimming: 3 bases; J trimming: 6 bases; junction bases outside the gene matches: 2. The CDR3 runs to 13 residues. Per the germline V gene, CDR1 is MGHDK and CDR2 is SYGVNS. Here the CDR3 DNA reads TGTGCCAGCAGTGACCGGGACAGGGATGGCTACACCTTC. This codes for CASSDRDRDGYTF.

The chain is built from TRBV7-8 and TRBJ2-5, with D possibly being TRBD2 (6 bases). Trimming took 2 bases from V and 4 from J, leaving 8 bases between them. The germline V gene has CDR1 SGHVS and CDR2 FQNEAQ. This CDR3 spans 13 amino acids. The CDR3 region is CASSLMRGETQYF. In nucleotides, the CDR3 is TGTGCCAGCAGCTTAATGCGGGGAGAGACCCAGTACTTC.

The chain combines TRBV27 with TRBJ2-7; possible D gene TRBD2, 6 bases. The CDR3 is 15 residues long. CDR1 is MNHEY and CDR2 is SMNVEV in the germline V gene (reference sequence). V was cut by 6 bases and J by 4 bases, with 19 bases left in between. The CDR3 DNA reads as TGTGCCAGCAGCCTCGGGGACTCAACAGCTTACGAGCAGTACTTC. Protein product: CASSLGDSTAYEQYF.

The V and J genes are TRBV24-1 and TRBJ2-1, with 7 positions matching TRBD2. V was clipped by 5 bases and J by 3 bases; unmatched bases: 9. The CDR3 runs to 16 residues. Germline lookup yields CDR1 KGHDR and CDR2 SFDVKD. The CDR3 nucleotides read TGTGCCACCAGTGGGACGCAAGCGGGAAGCTACAATGAGCAGTTCTTC. Translated: CATSGTQAGSYNEQFF.

This clonotype has ten or more counts. This chain uses TRBV7-8 with TRBJ1-2; 7 bases fit TRBD1. The germline V gene encodes CDR1 SGHVS and CDR2 FQNEAQ. Unmatched junction bases numbered 9, after V lost 5 bases and J lost 0 bases. This CDR3 is 16 amino acids long. CDR3 nucleotides: TGTGCCAGCAGCAATACCGGGACAGTAGCTAACTATGGCTACACCTTC. Translating gives CASSNTGTVANYGYTF.

V and J are TRBV10-2 and TRBJ2-3; D is ambiguous. V lost 3 bases and J 0 bases, leaving 13 bases between the germline ends. CDR1 and CDR2 (germline): WSHSY, SAAADI. The length of the CDR3 is 16 residues. CDR3 sequence reads: CASSEVQAVSTDTQYF. In DNA, the CDR3 is TGCGCCAGCAGTGAAGTCCAGGCTGTGAGCACAGATACGCAGTATTTT.

This clonotype has more than one count but fewer than ten. The gene calls are TRBV7-9 and TRBJ1-2; D remains unclear. CDR3 size: 11 residues. Germline V lookup: CDR1 SEHNR, CDR2 FQNEAQ (reference sequence). V was trimmed by 3 bases and J by 6 bases, leaving 5 bases between them. The CDR3 sequence is CASSLTHGYTF. For the CDR3, the DNA is TGTGCCAGCAGCTTGACCCATGGCTACACCTTC.

Note on this clonotype: The germline gene is not matched at one end of the junction; a read error may be the cause. This chain joins TRBV10-3 and TRBJ1-2; D is uncertain. The length of the CDR3 is 12 residues. Germline V CDR1 and CDR2: ENHRY, SYGVKD. The CDR3 DNA sequence: TGTGCCATCGGTGAGTCGAAAAATGGCTACACCTTC. The encoded protein is CAIGESKNGYTF.

Ten or more counts support this clonotype. The chain's CDR3 is CSGKSIYRDGYTF. The CDR3 nucleotides read TGCAGCGGGAAGTCGATTTACAGGGATGGCTACACCTTC. The chain couples TRBV29-1 to TRBJ1-2, with D perhaps TRBD1 (6 bases). This CDR3 has 13 amino acids. The V gene's germline CDR1 is SQVTM and CDR2 ANQGSEA. The ends were cut back, 7 bases at V and 6 bases at J, with 18 bases in the middle.

The CDR3 loop is CATSRPKGGAGNQPQHF. The CDR3 DNA sequence: TGTGCCACCAGCAGACCCAAGGGGGGGGCAGGAAATCAGCCCCAGCATTTT. The rearrangement joins TRBV15 to TRBJ1-5, with TRBD1 as a possible D gene (6 bases). With 2 bases removed from V and 4 bases from J, the gap between germline ends came to 18 bases. CDR3 length: 17 amino acids. Germline CDR1 reads LNHNV; CDR2 reads YYDKDF (reference sequence). The whole variable domain, remainder taken from reference TRBV15 and TRBJ1-5, is DAMVIQNPRYQVTQFGKPVTLSCSQTLNHNVMYWYQQKSSQAPKLLFHYYDKDFNNEADTPDNFQSRRPNTSFCFLDIRSPGLGDTAMYLCATSRPKGGAGNQPQHFGDGTRLSIL.

This clonotype has more than one count but fewer than ten. V usage is TRBV2 and J usage is TRBJ1-1, with unresolved D. V was cut by 4 bases and J by 6 bases, with 9 bases left in between. This CDR3 has 12 amino acids. Germline V gene lookup returns CDR1 SNHLY and CDR2 FYNNEI. The CDR3 reads CASSVSVAEAFF. In DNA form, the CDR3 reads TGTGCCAGCAGTGTTTCTGTGGCTGAAGCTTTCTTT.

The rearrangement joins TRBV20-1 to TRBJ2-7; 7 positions match TRBD1. Trimming at V came to 1 base and at J to 4 bases, leaving 10 bases not matched to a gene. The CDR3 runs to 15 residues. Looked up from germline, CDR1 is DFQATT and CDR2 is SNEGSKA (reference sequence). CDR3 sequence: CSARGIGGDIYEQYF. The CDR3 region has the DNA TGCAGTGCTAGAGGGATAGGGGGCGATATATACGAGCAGTACTTC.

This clonotype appeared many times. The chain carries TRBV5-4 and TRBJ1-2; unclear D gene. CDR3 size: 14 residues. Germline CDR1 reads SGHNT; CDR2 reads YYREEE (reference sequence). Deletions cut 6 bases from V and 0 bases from J, with 12 bases between. The CDR3 reads CASTRGGTNYGYTF. CDR3 DNA: TGTGCCAGCACCCGGGGAGGGACTAACTATGGCTACACCTTC.

The chain joins TRBV6-2 or TRBV6-3 to TRBJ2-3; TRBD2 matches at 12 bases. Germline V gene data show CDR1 as MNHEY and CDR2 as SVGEGT. The CDR3 is 14 residues long. With V trimmed by 7 bases and J by 6 bases, 5 bases remained unmatched. The CDR3 coding sequence is TGTGCCAGCACTAGCGGGGGGGCCACGGATACGCAGTATTTT. Translated, it gives CASTSGGATDTQYF.

The count of this clonotype is one. The CDR3 is CSARLPGQAARGEQYF. DNA for the CDR3: TGCAGTGCTAGGCTCCCGGGACAGGCCGCGAGGGGCGAGCAGTACTTC. The V call is TRBV20-1, the J call TRBJ2-7; TRBD1 agrees at 8 bases. In germline, CDR1 is DFQATT, CDR2 SNEGSKA (reference sequence). The V and J ends lost 3 bases and 6 bases, in that order; junction bases with no gene match: 16. This CDR3 has 16 residues.

For this clonotype: Sequence at one end of the junction differs from germline and may be a read error. This chain connects TRBV20-1 to TRBJ1-4, with D perhaps matching TRBD1 (6 bases). In germline, CDR1 is DFQATT, CDR2 SNEGSKA (reference sequence). This CDR3 spans 14 amino acids. CDR3 sequence reads: CSASSRGTNEKLLF. The CDR3 DNA reads as TGCAGTGCTAGCTCCAGGGGTACGAATGAAAAACTGCTTTTT.

The rearrangement joins TRBV7-9 to TRBJ2-7; no firm D call. Germline CDR1 and CDR2: SEHNR and FQNEAQ (reference sequence). The V end lost 2 bases, the J end lost 0 bases, and 5 bases lay between the germline ends. This CDR3 region has 13 residues. The CDR3 spells CASSLMGSYEQYF. The CDR3 DNA sequence: TGTGCCAGCAGCTTAATGGGCTCCTACGAGCAGTACTTC. The variable domain in full, with the rest retrieved from reference TRBV7-9 and TRBJ2-7, is DTGVSQNPRHKITKRGQNVTFRCDPISEHNRLYWYRQTLGQGPEFLTYFQNEAQLEKSRLLSDRFSAERPKGSFSTLEIQRTEQGDSAMYLCASSLMGSYEQYFGPGTRLTVT.

This clonotype has a count of ten or more. The chain combines TRBV4-1 with TRBJ2-7; 7 bases line up with TRBD1. V was pared by 4 bases and J by 4 bases, with 13 bases of the junction left unmatched. Germline V gives CDR1 MGHRA, CDR2 YSYEKL. This CDR3 has 16 residues. The CDR3 is CASSPIGRDRYYEQYF. In DNA form, the CDR3 reads TGCGCCAGCAGCCCAATCGGCCGGGACAGATATTACGAGCAGTACTTC.

J is TRBJ2-7 and V is TRBV19; TRBD2 matches at 13 bases. Germline V gene sequence: CDR1 LNHDA, CDR2 SQIVND (reference sequence). This CDR3 comprises 17 residues. With V trimmed by 7 bases and J by 4 bases, 13 bases remained unmatched. The CDR3 sequence: CASTPRLAGGKGYEQYF. CDR3 DNA sequence: TGTGCCAGTACTCCCAGACTAGCGGGAGGAAAGGGTTACGAGCAGTACTTC.

Many counts were recorded for this clonotype. The CDR3 reads CAISLTGKETQYF. CDR3 in DNA: TGTGCCATCAGCCTGACAGGGAAAGAGACCCAGTACTTC. This rearrangement joins TRBV10-3 to TRBJ2-5, with 7 positions matching TRBD1. The germline V gene encodes CDR1 ENHRY and CDR2 SYGVKD. Germline trimming cut 6 bases from V and 3 bases from J; bases unmatched to any gene: 4. This CDR3 is 13 amino acids long.

This clonotype appeared once. This sequence joins TRBV29-1 and TRBJ2-3; unclear D gene. V shed 2 bases and J shed 0 bases, with 3 bases lying between them. The CDR3 totals 12 residues. The germline gives CDR1 SQVTM, CDR2 ANQGSEA. As DNA, the CDR3 is TGCAGCGTTGAACCTAGCACAGATACGCAGTATTTT. Translated: CSVEPSTDTQYF.

The CDR3 bases are TGTGCCATCAGTGAGTCCACAGGGGAGGGCCAGCCCCAGCATTTT. Its translation is CAISESTGEGQPQHF. The rearrangement links TRBV10-3 to TRBJ1-5, with 7 bases lining up with TRBD1. This CDR3 region has 15 residues. V was pared by 0 bases and J by 7 bases, with 6 bases of the junction left unmatched. CDR1 and CDR2 (germline): ENHRY, SYGVKD.